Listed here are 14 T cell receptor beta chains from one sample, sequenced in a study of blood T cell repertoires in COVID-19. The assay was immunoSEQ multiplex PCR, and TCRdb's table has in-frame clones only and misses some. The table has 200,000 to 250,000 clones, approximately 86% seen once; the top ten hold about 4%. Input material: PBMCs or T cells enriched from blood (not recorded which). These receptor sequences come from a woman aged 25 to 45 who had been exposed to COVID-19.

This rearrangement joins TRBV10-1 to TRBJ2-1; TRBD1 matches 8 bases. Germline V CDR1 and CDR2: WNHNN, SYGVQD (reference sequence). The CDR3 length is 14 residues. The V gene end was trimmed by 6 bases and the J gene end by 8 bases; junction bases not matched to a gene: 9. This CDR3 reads CASSQRQGSHEQFF. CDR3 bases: TGCGCCAGCAGCCAGAGACAGGGGAGCCATGAGCAGTTCTTC.

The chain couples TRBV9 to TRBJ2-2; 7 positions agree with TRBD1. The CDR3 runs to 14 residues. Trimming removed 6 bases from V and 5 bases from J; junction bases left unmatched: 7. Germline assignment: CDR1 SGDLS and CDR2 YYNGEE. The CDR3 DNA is TGTGCCAGCAAAGGCAGGGGGAGAACCGGGGAGCTGTTTTTT. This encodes CASKGRGRTGELFF.

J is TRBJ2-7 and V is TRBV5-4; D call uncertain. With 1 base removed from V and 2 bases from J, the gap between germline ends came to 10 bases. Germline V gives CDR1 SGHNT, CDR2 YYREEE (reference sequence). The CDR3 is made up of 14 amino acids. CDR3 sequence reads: CASSLSVETYEQYF. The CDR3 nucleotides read TGTGCCAGCAGCTTGAGTGTTGAGACCTACGAGCAGTACTTC.

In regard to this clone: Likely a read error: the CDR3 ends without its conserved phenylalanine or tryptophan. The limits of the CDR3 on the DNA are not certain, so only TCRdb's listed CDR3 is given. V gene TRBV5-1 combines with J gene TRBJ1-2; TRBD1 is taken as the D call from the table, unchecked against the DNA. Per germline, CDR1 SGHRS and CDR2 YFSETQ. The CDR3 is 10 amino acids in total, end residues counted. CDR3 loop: CAEGSAGPAL.

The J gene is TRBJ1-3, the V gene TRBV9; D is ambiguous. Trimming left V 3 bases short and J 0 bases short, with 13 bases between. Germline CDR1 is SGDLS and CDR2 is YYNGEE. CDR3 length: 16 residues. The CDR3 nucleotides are TGTGCCAGCAGCGCCAGCGGATGGTCCTCTGGAAACACCATATATTTT. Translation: CASSASGWSSGNTIYF.

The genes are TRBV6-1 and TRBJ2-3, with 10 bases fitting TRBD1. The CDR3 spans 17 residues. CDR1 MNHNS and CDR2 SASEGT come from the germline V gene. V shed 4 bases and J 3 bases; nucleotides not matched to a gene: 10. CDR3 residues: CASSARMGQGKTDTQYF. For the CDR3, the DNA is TGTGCCAGCAGTGCTCGAATGGGACAGGGGAAAACAGATACGCAGTATTTT.

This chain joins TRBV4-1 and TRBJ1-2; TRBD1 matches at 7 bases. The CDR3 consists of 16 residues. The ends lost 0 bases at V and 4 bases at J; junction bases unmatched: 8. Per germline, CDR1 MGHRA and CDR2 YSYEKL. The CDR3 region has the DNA TGCGCCAGCAGCCAAGATGGAGGGGGCAATGCCTATGGCTACACCTTC. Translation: CASSQDGGGNAYGYTF.

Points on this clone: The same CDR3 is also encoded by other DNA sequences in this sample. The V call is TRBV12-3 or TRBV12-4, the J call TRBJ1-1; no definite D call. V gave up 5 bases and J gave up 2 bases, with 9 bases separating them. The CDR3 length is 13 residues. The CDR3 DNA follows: TGTGCCAGCAGTCCTCAGGTTAACACTGAAGCTTTCTTT. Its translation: CASSPQVNTEAFF.

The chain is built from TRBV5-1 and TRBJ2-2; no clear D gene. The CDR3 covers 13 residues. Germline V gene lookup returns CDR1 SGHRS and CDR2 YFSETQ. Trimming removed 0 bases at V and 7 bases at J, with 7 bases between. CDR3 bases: TGCGCCAGCAGCTTGGCCTCGGGCGGGGAGCTGTTTTTT. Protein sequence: CASSLASGGELFF.

DNA for the CDR3: TGTGCCAGCAGCTCTCCATCCCTGGCCATTTATGGCTACACCTTC. Protein product: CASSSPSLAIYGYTF. The chain combines TRBV5-6 with TRBJ1-2; D unresolved. The CDR3 consists of 15 residues. The ends were cut back, 3 bases at V and 5 bases at J, with 17 bases in the middle. Germline V gives CDR1 SGHDT, CDR2 YYEEEE.

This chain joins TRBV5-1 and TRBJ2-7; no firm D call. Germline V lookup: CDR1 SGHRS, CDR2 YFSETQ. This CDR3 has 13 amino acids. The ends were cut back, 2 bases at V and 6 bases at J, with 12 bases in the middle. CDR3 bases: TGCGCCAGCAGCTTCCCCGGGTCCGGCGAGCAGTACTTC. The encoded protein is CASSFPGSGEQYF.

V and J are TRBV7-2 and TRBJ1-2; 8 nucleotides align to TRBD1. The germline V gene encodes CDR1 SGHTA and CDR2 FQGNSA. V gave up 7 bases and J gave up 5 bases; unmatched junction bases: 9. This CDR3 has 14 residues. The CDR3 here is CASNGGQALYGYTF. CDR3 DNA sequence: TGTGCCAGCAACGGGGGACAGGCCCTTTATGGCTACACCTTC.

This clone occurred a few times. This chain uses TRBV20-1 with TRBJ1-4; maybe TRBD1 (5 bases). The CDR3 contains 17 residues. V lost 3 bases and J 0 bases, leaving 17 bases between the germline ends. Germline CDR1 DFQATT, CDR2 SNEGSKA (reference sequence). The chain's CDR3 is CSASQGARPATNEKLFF. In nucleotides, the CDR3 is TGCAGTGCTAGTCAGGGCGCAAGACCGGCAACTAATGAAAAACTGTTTTTT.

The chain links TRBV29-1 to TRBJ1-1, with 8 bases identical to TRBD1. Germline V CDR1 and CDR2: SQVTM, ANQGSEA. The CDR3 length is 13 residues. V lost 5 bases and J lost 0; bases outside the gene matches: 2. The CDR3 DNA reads TGCAGCGTTAGACAGGGGATGAACACTGAAGCTTTCTTT. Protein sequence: CSVRQGMNTEAFF.